This TCR beta chain comes out of a study of T-cell reconstitution after alpha-beta-depleted transplantation in children. CDR3 length: 13 residues. Germline CDR1 is KGHDR and CDR2 is SFDVKD. Trimming took off 3 bases at V and 4 bases at J, with 8 bases between the two ends. Ten or more counts support this clonotype. The target antigen is unknown. Study-wide results and caveats: One year post-transplant, T-cell counts and diversity were largely derived from T cells produced anew. The study reportedly traced alpha-beta T cells about two months after transplant to several hundred expanded graft clones.

The library targeted TCRbeta and was prepared with unique molecular identifiers. TCRdb re-analysed the PCR reads in MiXCR, keeping a single row per CDR3 protein. The sample records some 200,000 distinct CDR3 sequences, roughly 8.1% being singletons. The origin of this receptor is a male patient aged 2-15 years who had a stem cell transplant for acute myeloid leukemia, so the T cells may come from the graft donor. The chain carries TRBV24-1 and TRBJ1-2, with D uncertain. The sample here was PBMCs, mostly from graft donor cells, taken 360 days after TCRalphabeta/CD19-depleted stem cell transplant. The CDR3 nucleotides read TGTGCCACCAGTGATACGGACCTCTATGGCTACACCTTC. As protein: CATSDTDLYGYTF.